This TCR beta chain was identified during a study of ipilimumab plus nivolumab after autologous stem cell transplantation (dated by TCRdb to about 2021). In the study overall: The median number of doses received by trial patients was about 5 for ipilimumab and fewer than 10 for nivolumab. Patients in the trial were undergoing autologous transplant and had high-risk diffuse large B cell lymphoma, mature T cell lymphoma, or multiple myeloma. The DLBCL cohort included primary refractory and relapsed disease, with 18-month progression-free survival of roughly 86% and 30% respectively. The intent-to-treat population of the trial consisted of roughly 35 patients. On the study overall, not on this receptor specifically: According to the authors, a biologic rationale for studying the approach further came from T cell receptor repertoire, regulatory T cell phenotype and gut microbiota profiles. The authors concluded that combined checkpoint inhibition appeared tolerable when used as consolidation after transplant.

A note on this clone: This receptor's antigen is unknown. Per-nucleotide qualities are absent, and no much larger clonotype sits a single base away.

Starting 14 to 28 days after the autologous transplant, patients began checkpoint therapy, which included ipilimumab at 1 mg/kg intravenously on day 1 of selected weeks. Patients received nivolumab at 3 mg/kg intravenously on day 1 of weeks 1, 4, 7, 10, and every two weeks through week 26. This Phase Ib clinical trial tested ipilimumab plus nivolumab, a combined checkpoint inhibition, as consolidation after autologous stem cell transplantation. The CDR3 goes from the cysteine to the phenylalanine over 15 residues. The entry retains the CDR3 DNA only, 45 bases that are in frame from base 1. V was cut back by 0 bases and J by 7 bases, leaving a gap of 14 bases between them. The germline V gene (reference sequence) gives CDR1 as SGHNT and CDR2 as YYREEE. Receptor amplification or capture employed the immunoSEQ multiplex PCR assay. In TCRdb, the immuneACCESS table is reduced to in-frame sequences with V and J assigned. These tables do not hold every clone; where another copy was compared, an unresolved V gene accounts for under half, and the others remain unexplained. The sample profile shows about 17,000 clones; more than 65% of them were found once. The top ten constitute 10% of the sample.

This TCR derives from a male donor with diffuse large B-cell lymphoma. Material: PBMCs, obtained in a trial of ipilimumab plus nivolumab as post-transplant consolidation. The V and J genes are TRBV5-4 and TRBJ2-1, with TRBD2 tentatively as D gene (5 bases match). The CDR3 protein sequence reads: CASSLGGARQNEQFF. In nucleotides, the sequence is TGTGCCAGCAGCTTGGGGGGAGCCCGCCAGAATGAGCAGTTCTTC.